In its sample, the clone carrying this T cell receptor (beta chain) was seen many times. Germline CDR1 reads SQVTM; CDR2 reads ANQGSEA. This CDR3 region has 11 residues. Trimming cost V 6 bases and J 0 bases, with 4 bases left between them. TCRdb used MiXCR to reprocess the 5' RACE reads, holding one entry per CDR3 protein. This table has about 31,000 distinct CDR3 sequences, 7% to 7.5% appearing once. These data come from a study of early T cells in non-severe SARS-CoV-2 infection. The TCR originated in an adult who was a healthcare worker with PCR-confirmed SARS-CoV-2 infection or an uninfected control (not recorded which). The sequencing used whole blood, collected at baseline. The rearrangement links TRBV29-1 to TRBJ2-3; no clear D. The chain's CDR3 is CSVTSTDTQYF. In DNA, the CDR3 is TGCAGCGTGACTAGCACAGATACGCAGTATTTT.